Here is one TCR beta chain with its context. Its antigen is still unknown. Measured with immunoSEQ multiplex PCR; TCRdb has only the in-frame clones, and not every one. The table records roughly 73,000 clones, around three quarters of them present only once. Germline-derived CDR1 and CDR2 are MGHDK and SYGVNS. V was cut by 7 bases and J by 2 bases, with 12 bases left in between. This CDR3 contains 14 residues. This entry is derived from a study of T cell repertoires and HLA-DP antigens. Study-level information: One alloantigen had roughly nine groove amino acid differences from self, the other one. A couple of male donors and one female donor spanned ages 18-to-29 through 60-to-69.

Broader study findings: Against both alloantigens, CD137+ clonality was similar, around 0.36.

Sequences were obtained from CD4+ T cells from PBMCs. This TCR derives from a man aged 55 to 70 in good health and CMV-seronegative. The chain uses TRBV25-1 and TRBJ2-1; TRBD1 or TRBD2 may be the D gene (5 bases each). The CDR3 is CASKGTYAYNEQFF. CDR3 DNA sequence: TGTGCCAGCAAGGGGACGTATGCCTACAATGAGCAGTTCTTC.